These 10 T cell receptor beta chains originate from one sample sequenced in a study of blood T cells in healthy people across ages. The second PCR ran about 6 to 11 cycles with a sample-barcoded 5' primer and J-beta primers. TCRdb re-derived calls from the 5' RACE reads in MiXCR, one entry per CDR3 protein. The profile shows 600,000 or so distinct CDR3 sequences, about 30% of them singletons. Specimen: blood. The receptors were gathered from a woman over 75 in good health.

The V and J genes are TRBV9 and TRBJ2-3; TRBD2 aligns across 11 bases. With V trimmed by 4 bases and J by 3 bases, 4 bases remained unmatched. There are 15 residues in the CDR3. Per germline, CDR1 SGDLS and CDR2 YYNGEE. CDR3 in amino acids: CASSLTSGRTDTQYF. DNA of the CDR3: TGTGCCAGCAGCTTAACTAGCGGGAGAACAGATACGCAGTATTTT.

The chain has TRBV7-9 and TRBJ2-1; TRBD2 matches at 7 bases. Germline trimming cut 6 bases from V and 4 bases from J; bases unmatched to any gene: 6. The length of the CDR3 is 14 residues. The germline V gene has CDR1 SEHNR and CDR2 FQNEAQ (reference sequence). The DNA for the CDR3 is TGTGCCAGCAGTTGGGCTAGCGGTTACAATGAGCAGTTCTTC. Translating it yields CASSWASGYNEQFF. The complete variable domain, with remaining parts taken from reference TRBV7-9 and TRBJ2-1, reads DTGVSQNPRHKITKRGQNVTFRCDPISEHNRLYWYRQTLGQGPEFLTYFQNEAQLEKSRLLSDRFSAERPKGSFSTLEIQRTEQGDSAMYLCASSWASGYNEQFFGPGTRLTVL.

This clonotype was observed many times. V and J are TRBV10-3 and TRBJ2-3, with 9 bases aligning to TRBD1. This CDR3 is 15 amino acids long. Germline loops: CDR1 ENHRY, CDR2 SYGVKD. V dropped 5 bases and J dropped 2; count of bases not matched to a gene: 5. The CDR3 here is CAISRGQGNTDTQYF. CDR3 DNA: TGTGCCATCAGTAGGGGACAGGGCAACACAGATACGCAGTATTTT.

With respect to this clonotype: Possible read error: a much larger clone is one base away. V and J are TRBV20-1 and TRBJ1-2; D not certain. The CDR3 has 12 residues. Germline CDR1 is DFQATT and CDR2 is SNEGSKA (reference sequence). In DNA form, the CDR3 reads TGCAGGGCTAGGCGGGTAAACTATGGCTACACCTTC. Translating gives CRARRVNYGYTF.

The chain is built from TRBV9 and TRBJ2-7; TRBD1 agrees at 7 bases. Germline values: CDR1 SGDLS, CDR2 YYNGEE. V shed 4 bases and J 10 bases; nucleotides not matched to a gene: 17. The CDR3 is made up of 15 amino acids. The CDR3 region is CASSSSGTATEAQYF. The CDR3 coding sequence is TGTGCCAGCAGCTCTAGTGGGACAGCGACCGAGGCCCAGTACTTC.

Worth noting for this clonotype: The junction departs from germline at one end; a sequencing error may be responsible. V and J are TRBV12-3 or TRBV12-4 and TRBJ2-3; no definite D call. This CDR3 is 15 amino acids long. CDR3 sequence: CASSASRERGDAQYF. As DNA, the CDR3 is TGTGCCAGCAGTGCTTCCCGAGAGAGAGGAGATGCGCAGTATTTT.

This clonotype showed up many times. The V call is TRBV7-9, the J call TRBJ2-3; TRBD2 matches 13 bases. Germline CDR1 SEHNR, CDR2 FQNEAQ (reference sequence). Germline trimming cut 2 bases from V and 5 bases from J; bases unmatched to any gene: 7. CDR3 length: 17 amino acids. This CDR3 reads CASSLLLAGGSGDTQYF. Written as DNA, the CDR3 is TGTGCCAGCAGCTTACTACTAGCGGGGGGGTCCGGAGATACGCAGTATTTT.

As for this clonotype: One end of the junction does not line up with germline, which may come from a read error. The V call is TRBV3-1, the J call TRBJ2-4, with a tentative D call TRBD1 (9 bases). The tail of the sequence fits TRBJ2-7 better, so the J call may be wrong. CDR1 and CDR2 (germline): LGHDT, YNNKEL (reference sequence). The CDR3 loop spans 15 amino acids. In DNA form, the CDR3 reads TGTGCCGGCAGCCGCGGGGGGACAGGGCAAAGCGAGCAGTACTTC. This codes for CAGSRGGTGQSEQYF.

The table lists this clonotype with many counts. The V and J genes are TRBV29-1 and TRBJ2-1; the match to TRBD2 covers 12 bases. Germline assignment: CDR1 SQVTM and CDR2 ANQGSEA. The CDR3 contains 14 residues. After removal of 4 bases from V and 4 bases from J, the junction contained 2 bases not matched to a gene. The CDR3 sequence is CSVAGTSGYNEQFF. The DNA of the CDR3 is TGCAGCGTTGCCGGGACTAGCGGGTACAATGAGCAGTTCTTC.

The rearrangement uses TRBV20-1 and TRBJ2-1, with 10 nucleotides matching TRBD2. The CDR3 has 16 amino acids. Germline V gene data show CDR1 as DFQATT and CDR2 as SNEGSKA (reference sequence). The J segment lost 0 bases and the V segment lost 1 base, leaving 3 bases of the junction unmatched. This CDR3 is CSARVVAGGSYNEQFF. The CDR3 nucleotides read TGCAGTGCTAGAGTGGTAGCGGGGGGCTCCTACAATGAGCAGTTCTTC.